This passage covers 12 T cell receptor beta chains from one sample sequenced in a study of blood T cell repertoires in COVID-19. Repertoires were generated with immunoSEQ multiplex PCR, while TCRdb's copy carries only in-frame clones and drops some. The repertoire holds roughly 280,000 clones, with 89% as singletons. The sample was peripheral blood. Every receptor here comes from a man aged 45-60 years with acute or convalescent COVID-19.

A single count supports this clone. The chain carries TRBV12-3 or TRBV12-4 and TRBJ1-1, with TRBD1 as a possible D gene (6 bases). Trimming removed 6 bases at V and 6 bases at J, with 14 bases between. The CDR3 loop spans 13 amino acids. CDR3 coding DNA: TGTGCCAGCAGGATCCCGGGGGGGCCTGAAGCTTTCTTT. Translating gives CASRIPGGPEAFF.

The chain recombines TRBV30 with TRBJ1-1, with 9 bases aligning to TRBD1. There are 16 residues in the CDR3. The ends lost 0 bases at V and 4 bases at J; junction bases unmatched: 9. CDR1 is GTSNPN and CDR2 is SVGIG in the germline V gene (reference sequence). This CDR3 is CAWSVPGQGWGTEAFF. As DNA, the CDR3 is TGTGCCTGGAGTGTCCCGGGACAGGGTTGGGGCACTGAAGCTTTCTTT.

CDR3: CASSLTGQGSNEKLFF. As DNA, the CDR3 is TGCGCCAGCAGCCTAACCGGACAGGGGAGTAATGAAAAACTGTTTTTT. V usage is TRBV5-1 and J usage is TRBJ1-4, with 9 bases lining up with TRBD1. CDR1 and CDR2 from the germline V gene are SGHRS and YFSETQ. The ends lost 4 bases at V and 4 bases at J; junction bases unmatched: 8. The CDR3 length is 16 residues.

The chain is built from TRBV2 and TRBJ2-3, with 7 nucleotides matching TRBD1. The J segment lost 0 bases and the V segment lost 6 bases, leaving 6 bases of the junction unmatched. CDR1 is SNHLY, CDR2 FYNNEI, per germline. The CDR3 totals 15 residues. CDR3 nucleotide sequence: TGTGCCAGCAGCGGGACAGCCACTAGCACAGATACGCAGTATTTT. This sequence encodes CASSGTATSTDTQYF.

This clone appeared once. This chain joins TRBV5-4 and TRBJ2-3, with D perhaps TRBD2 (6 bases). The CDR3 spans 17 residues. Germline loops: CDR1 SGHNT, CDR2 YYREEE (reference sequence). The V end lost 0 bases, the J end lost 2 bases, and 16 bases lay between the germline ends. The CDR3 protein is CASSLAGVVGPTDTQYF. In DNA form, the CDR3 reads TGTGCCAGCAGCTTGGCGGGAGTTGTGGGACCCACAGATACGCAGTATTTT.

This chain uses TRBV19 with TRBJ1-1; TRBD1 is a possible D gene (5 bases). The V end lost 1 base, the J end lost 3 bases, and 9 bases lay between the germline ends. The CDR3 totals 14 residues. Germline assignment: CDR1 LNHDA and CDR2 SQIVND (reference sequence). This CDR3 is CASSIAGGDTEAFF. Here the CDR3 DNA reads TGTGCCAGTAGTATAGCGGGGGGTGACACTGAAGCTTTCTTT.

The chain carries TRBV27 and TRBJ1-5; 7 positions match TRBD1. Germline CDR1 and CDR2: MNHEY and SMNVEV (reference sequence). J was trimmed by 3 bases and V by 5 bases; bases with no gene match: 7. The CDR3 contains 15 residues. CDR3 nucleotide sequence: TGTGCCAGCAGTGCGGACAGGTTCGTCAATCAGCCCCAGCATTTT. As protein: CASSADRFVNQPQHF.

The gene calls are TRBV7-3 and TRBJ2-3; maybe TRBD2 (6 bases). In germline, CDR1 is SGHTA, CDR2 FQGTGA. V lost 6 bases, J lost 0 bases, and 10 bases lay in between. This CDR3 has 14 amino acids. In DNA form, the CDR3 reads TGTGCCAGCAGTGGGGGGATAAGCACAGATACGCAGTATTTT. It specifies CASSGGISTDTQYF.

The rearrangement uses TRBV19 and TRBJ2-7; TRBD1 aligns across 9 bases. Germline values: CDR1 LNHDA, CDR2 SQIVND (reference sequence). The CDR3 covers 14 residues. V lost 7 bases, J lost 6 bases, and 10 bases stayed unmatched. The CDR3 protein is CASNAGTGFGEQYF. The CDR3 DNA sequence: TGTGCCAGTAATGCCGGGACAGGGTTCGGCGAGCAGTACTTC.

The chain carries TRBV11-2 and TRBJ2-7; tentative D call: TRBD1 (6 bases). The CDR3 runs 16 residues. Germline loops: CDR1 SGHAT, CDR2 FQNNGV. V dropped 1 base and J dropped 0 bases, with 13 bases sitting between them. In DNA, the CDR3 is TGTGCCAGCAGCTTAGCCCGGGGACAAAACTCCTACGAGCAGTACTTC. Protein: CASSLARGQNSYEQYF.

This rearrangement joins TRBV7-6 to TRBJ2-3; 11 bases fit TRBD2. Losses at the gene ends were 7 bases for V and 2 bases for J; bases not matched to a gene: 8. Per germline, CDR1 SGHVS and CDR2 FNYEAQ. The CDR3 extends over 16 amino acids. CDR3 loop: CASNPGLAASTDTQYF. As DNA, the CDR3 is TGTGCCAGCAACCCGGGACTAGCGGCCTCCACAGATACGCAGTATTTT.

V is TRBV11-2 and J is TRBJ1-2; a weak D match, TRBD1 (5 bases). The CDR3 length is 18 residues. Trimming took 5 bases from V and 0 from J, leaving 22 bases between them. The germline gives CDR1 SGHAT, CDR2 FQNNGV. DNA for the CDR3: TGTGCCAGCAGCCACCCCGCAGCAGTTCAGGGTTCTAACTATGGCTACACCTTC. Amino acids: CASSHPAAVQGSNYGYTF. Full variable domain (outside the CDR3, taken from reference TRBV11-2 and TRBJ1-2): EAGVAQSPRYKIIEKRQSVAFWCNPISGHATLYWYQQILGQGPKLLIQFQNNGVVDDSQLPKDRFSAERLKGVDSTLKIQPAKLEDSAVYLCASSHPAAVQGSNYGYTFGSGTRLTVV.